This TCR beta chain was identified in a study of cytomegalovirus exposure and HLA in healthy donors. Study-wide points: V- and J-gene trimming in TCR beta was tied to a missense DCLRE1C variant by an analysis performed later.

This cohort consisted of healthy bone marrow donors. This PCR relied on a set of 60 Vbeta primers and 13 Jbeta primers. Original handling: In a later analysis, of roughly 73 million unique beta chains, roughly 9.9 million appeared in at least two donors. Assay used: immunoSEQ multiplex PCR; TCRdb lists only in-frame clones, some missing. V and J calls plus clone size are reproduced from that table; the DNA served to infer D and trimming. The sample has 150,000 to 200,000 clones, 65% to 90% seen once. The V end was cut by 8 bases, the J end by 4 bases, with 15 bases between. There are 13 residues in the CDR3. Germline CDR1 and CDR2: MDHEN and SYDVKM. In the case of this clone: Its antigen remains unidentified.

Sequencing input: PBMCs. The chain joins TRBV28 to TRBJ2-7; D possibly corresponds to TRBD1 (6 bases). The TCR comes from a woman aged 45-65 years in good health and CMV-seronegative. The CDR3 spells CASLNGTSYEQYF. The CDR3, as DNA: TGTGCCAGCCTAAATGGGACATCTTACGAGCAGTACTTC.